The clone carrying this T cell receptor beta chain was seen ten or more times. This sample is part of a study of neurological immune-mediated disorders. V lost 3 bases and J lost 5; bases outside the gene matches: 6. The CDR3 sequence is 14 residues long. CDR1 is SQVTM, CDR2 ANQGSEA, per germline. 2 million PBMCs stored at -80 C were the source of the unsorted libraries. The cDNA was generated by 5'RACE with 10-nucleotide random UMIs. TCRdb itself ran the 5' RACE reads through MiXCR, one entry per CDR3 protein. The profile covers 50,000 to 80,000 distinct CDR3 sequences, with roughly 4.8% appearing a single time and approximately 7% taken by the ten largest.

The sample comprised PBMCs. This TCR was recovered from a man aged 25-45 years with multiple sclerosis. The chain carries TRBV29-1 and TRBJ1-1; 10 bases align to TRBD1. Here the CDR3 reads CSVDIGGQGTEAFF. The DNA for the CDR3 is TGCAGCGTTGATATAGGGGGACAGGGGACTGAAGCTTTCTTT.